This passage covers 31 T cell receptor beta chains from one sample sequenced in a study of post-analysis software for immune sequencing data. Unique molecular identifiers featured in each of the TCR beta cDNA libraries. A single record per CDR3 protein comes from TCRdb applying MiXCR to the PCR reads. The sample includes 150,000 to 200,000 distinct CDR3 sequences, approximately 35% of them seen just once. Specimen: blood, collected after autologous hematopoietic stem cell transplantation. The source of these receptors is a girl aged 10-17 years with multiple sclerosis.

This clonotype has more than one count but fewer than ten. The chain employs TRBV7-2 and TRBJ2-7, with 9 bases aligning to TRBD1. With 4 bases clipped from V and 3 bases from J, the junction kept 10 bases outside the gene matches. This CDR3 has 16 amino acids. CDR1 is SGHTA, CDR2 FQGNSA, per germline. CDR3 region: CASSSLTTGGGYEQYF. The DNA for the CDR3 is TGTGCCAGCAGCTCTCTAACGACAGGGGGAGGCTACGAGCAGTACTTC.

On this clonotype itself: This clone may be a read error of a much larger clone one base away. This chain joins TRBV28 and TRBJ1-2, with unresolved D. Germline CDR1 reads MDHEN; CDR2 reads SYDVKM. The CDR3 is made up of 13 amino acids. V was cut by 7 bases and J by 2 bases, with 11 bases left in between. The CDR3: CASTGLINYGYTF. The CDR3 nucleotides are TGTGCCAGCACTGGACTGATCAACTATGGCTACACCTTC.

This clonotype was counted only a few times. The chain links TRBV12-3 or TRBV12-4 to TRBJ2-1; D perhaps matches TRBD2 (5 bases). The CDR3 covers 15 residues. Trimming took 5 bases from V and 2 from J, leaving 13 bases between them. The DNA for the CDR3 is TGTGCCAGCAGTAAACTAGTGCGGCCCTACAATGAGCAGTTCTTC. It encodes CASSKLVRPYNEQFF.

The V call is TRBV12-3 or TRBV12-4, the J call TRBJ2-1; D is unclear. The CDR3 runs to 10 residues. V lost 6 bases to trimming and J lost 9 bases, with 6 bases between them. This CDR3 is CASSDSEQFF. CDR3 sequence (DNA): TGTGCCAGCAGCGATTCTGAGCAGTTCTTC.

This chain connects TRBV6-6 to TRBJ1-6; 7 nucleotides agree with TRBD1. The germline gives CDR1 MNHNY, CDR2 SVGAGI (reference sequence). The ends lost 2 bases at V and 7 bases at J; junction bases unmatched: 5. The CDR3 covers 15 residues. CDR3 DNA: TGTGCCAGCAGTTACACCGGGACAGCCAATTCACCCCTCCACTTT. Amino acid sequence: CASSYTGTANSPLHF.

The chain has TRBV29-1 and TRBJ2-3; D remains ambiguous. The germline CDR1 and CDR2 sequences are SQVTM and ANQGSEA. The ends were cut back, 2 bases at V and 3 bases at J, with 15 bases in the middle. The CDR3 has 15 residues. The DNA for the CDR3 is TGCAGCGTTGAACCCCCGACTGCCCTGACAGATACGCAGTATTTT. The encoded protein is CSVEPPTALTDTQYF.

This clonotype was seen at least ten times. The chain has TRBV12-3 or TRBV12-4 and TRBJ2-3; D not resolved. V gave up 8 bases and J gave up 8 bases, with 14 bases separating them. The CDR3 contains 12 residues. The CDR3 loop is CASAPRSATQYF. The CDR3 bases are TGTGCCAGCGCCCCCCGGAGTGCTACGCAGTATTTT.

This clonotype appeared many times. This chain uses TRBV9 with TRBJ2-7, with TRBD2 matching over 8 bases. Germline V gene sequence: CDR1 SGDLS, CDR2 YYNGEE. CDR3 length: 15 amino acids. Trimming cost V 0 bases and J 2 bases; bases outside gene matches: 4. The CDR3 nucleotides are TGTGCCAGCAGCGTAGGTGATAGCGGGACCTACGAGCAGTACTTC. It is translated as CASSVGDSGTYEQYF.

This clonotype showed up just a few times. This chain joins TRBV5-1 and TRBJ2-1, with D perhaps TRBD1 or TRBD2 (7 bases each). CDR3 length: 14 amino acids. Germline CDR1 is SGHRS and CDR2 is YFSETQ. V lost 3 bases and J lost 5, with 12 bases in between. The CDR3 DNA reads as TGCGCCAGCAGCTCGGGGGGACAGAACAATGAGCAGTTCTTC. It specifies CASSSGGQNNEQFF.

The genes are TRBV19 and TRBJ2-7; 10 bases agree with TRBD1. CDR1 and CDR2 from the germline V gene are LNHDA and SQIVND (reference sequence). The CDR3 runs 12 residues. V lost 9 bases, J lost 5 bases, and 4 bases stayed unmatched. The CDR3 here is CASRDRGHEQYF. In nucleotides, the CDR3 is TGTGCCAGCCGGGACAGGGGACACGAGCAGTACTTC. Full variable domain (outside the CDR3, taken from reference TRBV19 and TRBJ2-7): DGGITQSPKYLFRKEGQNVTLSCEQNLNHDAMYWYRQDPGQGLRLIYYSQIVNDFQKGDIAEGYSVSREKKESFPLTVTSAQKNPTAFYLCASRDRGHEQYFGPGTRLTVT.

The CDR3 nucleotides read TGTGCCAGCAGTTCACTAGCAACCAGGGCAGGTGAGCAGTTCTTC. Protein sequence: CASSSLATRAGEQFF. The chain carries TRBV27 and TRBJ2-1, with a weak D call TRBD2 (6 bases). V lost 4 bases and J 9 bases, leaving 19 bases between the germline ends. Per germline, CDR1 MNHEY and CDR2 SMNVEV (reference sequence). The CDR3 sequence is 15 residues long.

This clonotype was picked up a small number of times. The chain is built from TRBV12-3 or TRBV12-4 and TRBJ2-3, with D perhaps given as TRBD1 or TRBD2 (5 bases each). The CDR3 covers 12 residues. V lost 4 bases, J lost 8 bases, and 10 bases lay in between. CDR3 sequence reads: CASSSPGSTQYF. The CDR3 nucleotides are TGTGCCAGCAGTTCCCCAGGGAGTACGCAGTATTTT.

In this sample, this clonotype turned up many times. The chain carries TRBV6-2 or TRBV6-3 and TRBJ2-5, with 8 bases that match TRBD1. Trimming removed 2 bases from V and 4 bases from J; junction bases left unmatched: 6. Looked up from germline, CDR1 is MNHEY and CDR2 is SVGEGT. The CDR3 totals 15 residues. CDR3: CASSYRTGSRETQYF. The CDR3 DNA reads as TGTGCCAGCAGTTACCGGACAGGGTCTAGAGAGACCCAGTACTTC.

This clonotype has a count of ten or more. J is TRBJ2-3 and V is TRBV7-3; possible D gene TRBD1, 5 bases. V lost 5 bases and J 4 bases, leaving 13 bases between the germline ends. The CDR3 is 14 residues long. Germline CDR1 reads SGHTA; CDR2 reads FQGTGA. DNA for the CDR3: TGTGCCAGCAGCCCCTACCAGGGTGCAGATACGCAGTATTTT. Translating gives CASSPYQGADTQYF.

This clonotype was observed a single time. This chain connects TRBV7-3 to TRBJ1-2; no definite D call. Looked up from germline, CDR1 is SGHTA and CDR2 is FQGTGA. V was trimmed by 0 bases and J by 9 bases, leaving 14 bases between them. The CDR3 has 14 residues. The chain's CDR3 is CASSLTPRASRYTF. The CDR3 DNA follows: TGTGCCAGCAGCTTAACGCCCAGAGCCTCTCGCTACACCTTC.

This clonotype has a handful of counts. V is TRBV27 and J is TRBJ2-7, with 9 bases fitting TRBD2. Losses at the gene ends were 8 bases for V and 9 bases for J; bases not matched to a gene: 14. The CDR3 runs 14 residues. Germline CDR1 and CDR2: MNHEY and SMNVEV (reference sequence). CDR3: CASRAGLAADGQYF. CDR3 coding DNA: TGTGCCAGCCGCGCGGGACTAGCAGCCGACGGGCAGTACTTC.

The chain links TRBV12-3 or TRBV12-4 to TRBJ2-1, with 7 positions matching TRBD1. The CDR3 sequence is 16 residues long. V lost 6 bases and J lost 4; bases outside the gene matches: 12. The CDR3 DNA reads as TGTGCCAGCAGCCCAGGGGGACGACTGTTTTACAATGAGCAGTTCTTC. It is translated as CASSPGGRLFYNEQFF.

The chain uses TRBV20-1 and TRBJ2-5; TRBD1 or TRBD2 may be the D gene (5 bases each). CDR3 length: 15 amino acids. Germline V gene lookup returns CDR1 DFQATT and CDR2 SNEGSKA (reference sequence). V was trimmed by 2 bases and J by 11 bases, leaving 24 bases between them. CDR3 bases: TGCAGTGCTAGAAGGGTCGGGGACCCTACCTGGGAGCAGTACTTC. This sequence encodes CSARRVGDPTWEQYF.

This sequence joins TRBV7-9 and TRBJ1-6, with 10 bases identical to TRBD1. V shed 3 bases, J shed 9 bases, and the junction held 14 bases outside the gene matches. The germline V gene has CDR1 SEHNR and CDR2 FQNEAQ (reference sequence). CDR3 length: 18 residues. The CDR3 DNA is TGTGCCAGCAGCTTCCCCTCGGGGACAGGGGAGTGGAGTTCACCCCTCCACTTT. The encoded protein is CASSFPSGTGEWSSPLHF.

J is TRBJ2-1 and V is TRBV20-1, with 10 bases fitting TRBD1. CDR1 and CDR2 from the germline V gene are DFQATT and SNEGSKA (reference sequence). The trim removed 5 bases at V and 9 bases at J, leaving 7 bases unmatched. The CDR3 is made up of 13 amino acids. The CDR3 protein is CSAPTTGGSEQFF. DNA of the CDR3: TGCAGTGCTCCTACGACAGGGGGCAGTGAGCAGTTCTTC.

This chain links TRBV25-1 with TRBJ1-5, with D possibly matching TRBD1 (5 bases). CDR3 size: 14 residues. V was shortened by 3 bases and J by 8 bases, with 14 bases between the two germline ends. Per the germline V gene, CDR1 is MGHDK and CDR2 is SYGVNS. CDR3 loop: CASSEGGVTEPQHF. Here the CDR3 DNA reads TGTGCCAGCAGTGAGGGGGGGGTCACGGAGCCCCAGCATTTT.

This clonotype has a count of ten or more. The chain links TRBV20-1 to TRBJ2-5; 8 nucleotides line up with TRBD1. With 3 bases clipped from V and 4 bases from J, the junction kept 7 bases outside the gene matches. CDR3 length: 14 residues. The germline CDR1 and CDR2 sequences are DFQATT and SNEGSKA (reference sequence). CDR3 nucleotides: TGCAGTGCTAGCGTAGGGACAGGTCGAGAGACCCAGTACTTC. Translation: CSASVGTGRETQYF.

The gene calls are TRBV4-3 and TRBJ2-2; 11 bases are shared with TRBD2. The ends lost 4 bases at V and 2 bases at J; junction bases unmatched: 12. CDR3 length equals 19 residues. The V gene's germline CDR1 is LGHNA and CDR2 YSLEER. The CDR3 DNA is TGCGCCAGCAGCCCGGCCGGACTAGCGGGTTCGGTAAACACCGGGGAGCTGTTTTTT. This translates into CASSPAGLAGSVNTGELFF.

This clonotype appeared many times. The chain combines TRBV2 with TRBJ1-5, with a tentative D call TRBD1 (6 bases). This CDR3 has 12 amino acids. Trimming took 7 bases from V and 5 from J, leaving 9 bases between them. Germline V lookup: CDR1 SNHLY, CDR2 FYNNEI. The CDR3 DNA is TGTGCCAGCACGGGGGGCGATCAGCCCCAGCATTTT. Translation gives CASTGGDQPQHF.

The table lists this clonotype with a few counts. This rearrangement joins TRBV12-5 to TRBJ2-1; no clear D gene. There are 12 residues in the CDR3. V lost 3 bases and J lost 5, with 5 bases in between. CDR1 is LGHNT, CDR2 FRNRAP, per germline. CDR3 sequence reads: CASGFQHNEQFF. The CDR3 DNA reads TGTGCTAGTGGTTTCCAACACAATGAGCAGTTCTTC.

The chain uses TRBV4-3 and TRBJ1-1; D remains ambiguous. The CDR3 has 14 residues. V shed 4 bases and J shed 3 bases, with 12 bases lying between them. Germline lookup yields CDR1 LGHNA and CDR2 YSLEER. CDR3 sequence (DNA): TGCGCCAGCAGCCGTGGAGACCTGGACACTGAAGCTTTCTTT. Protein: CASSRGDLDTEAFF.

This clonotype was seen a few times. V usage is TRBV7-9 and J usage is TRBJ2-6; tentatively, D is TRBD2 (6 bases). This CDR3 is built from 17 residues. In germline, CDR1 is SEHNR, CDR2 FQNEAQ (reference sequence). The V gene lost 1 base and the J gene lost 0 bases, with 10 bases spanning the gap. CDR3 in amino acids: CASSLGGLSSGANVLTF. CDR3 DNA sequence: TGTGCCAGCAGCTTAGGGGGACTGTCCTCTGGGGCCAACGTCCTGACTTTC. Together with reference TRBV7-9 and TRBJ2-6, the CDR3 gives the full variable domain: DTGVSQNPRHKITKRGQNVTFRCDPISEHNRLYWYRQTLGQGPEFLTYFQNEAQLEKSRLLSDRFSAERPKGSFSTLEIQRTEQGDSAMYLCASSLGGLSSGANVLTFGAGSRLTVL.

This clonotype was seen a handful of times. CDR3 region: CASSQGSSGRAPYNEQFF. CDR3 DNA sequence: TGTGCCAGCAGCCAAGGTTCTAGCGGGAGGGCCCCCTACAATGAGCAGTTCTTC. The chain links TRBV3-1 to TRBJ2-1, with TRBD2 matching 12 bases. The CDR3 has 18 amino acids. With 1 base clipped from V and 2 bases from J, the junction kept 6 bases outside the gene matches. CDR1 is LGHDT and CDR2 is YNNKEL in the germline V gene (reference sequence).

V gene TRBV4-3 combines with J gene TRBJ2-7, with 8 nucleotides matching TRBD1. From germline, CDR1 is LGHNA and CDR2 YSLEER. Trimming removed 3 bases from V and 3 bases from J; junction bases left unmatched: 10. This CDR3 spans 16 amino acids. CDR3: CASSQDDRGMGYEQYF. DNA for the CDR3: TGCGCCAGCAGCCAGGACGACAGGGGTATGGGCTACGAGCAGTACTTC.

The V gene is TRBV4-2, the J gene TRBJ1-4, with TRBD1 identical over 10 bases. Trimming at V came to 1 base and at J to 6 bases, leaving 5 bases not matched to a gene. The CDR3 extends over 16 amino acids. CDR1 LGHNA and CDR2 YNFKEQ come from the germline V gene. This CDR3 is CASSQAGTGVDEKLFF. DNA for the CDR3: TGTGCCAGCAGCCAAGCCGGGACAGGGGTTGATGAAAAACTGTTTTTT.

This clonotype has just a few counts. This chain links TRBV5-4 with TRBJ2-2; D might be TRBD2 (5 bases). CDR3 size: 16 residues. Deletions cut 1 base from V and 2 bases from J, with 12 bases between. Germline V lookup: CDR1 SGHNT, CDR2 YYREEE (reference sequence). Here the CDR3 DNA reads TGTGCCAGCAGCTTGTATCGGGGAGTAAACACCGGGGAGCTGTTTTTT. Translation gives CASSLYRGVNTGELFF.